Presented here are 18 T cell receptor beta chains from one specimen sequenced in a study of CD8+ T cells in alopecia areata. As the sequencing template, cDNA was produced by extracting RNA and reverse transcribing it. The repertoire was sequenced with immunoSEQ multiplex PCR; TCRdb's copy has only in-frame clones and lacks some. This table has 150,000 or so clones, about 90% appearing once. The sequencing here drew on CD8+ T cells sorted from blood, taken at week 0. The receptors were gathered from a human donor with alopecia areata.

The chain has TRBV27 and TRBJ2-1; 9 bases match TRBD2. Germline V gene data show CDR1 as MNHEY and CDR2 as SMNVEV (reference sequence). The CDR3 length is 15 residues. With 7 bases clipped from V and 6 bases from J, the junction kept 10 bases outside the gene matches. The CDR3 loop reads CASIPPGRGGNEQFF. The CDR3 DNA reads as TGTGCCAGCATTCCTCCGGGGCGGGGGGGCAATGAGCAGTTCTTC.

This clone showed up just once. This chain joins TRBV4-1 and TRBJ2-7; D possibly corresponds to TRBD1 (6 bases). Trimming cost V 8 bases and J 0 bases, with 11 bases left between them. The CDR3 consists of 13 residues. The germline CDR1 and CDR2 sequences are MGHRA and YSYEKL. In DNA, the CDR3 is TGCGCCAGCGGAAGGGGGTCCTCCTACGAGCAGTACTTC. Its translation is CASGRGSSYEQYF.

This chain uses TRBV29-1 with TRBJ2-1; 12 positions match TRBD2. Germline assignment: CDR1 SQVTM and CDR2 ANQGSEA. With 2 bases clipped from V and 9 bases from J, the junction kept 5 bases outside the gene matches. This CDR3 comprises 14 residues. As DNA, the CDR3 is TGCAGCGTTGAACTAGCGGGGGGGCTGAGTGAGCAGTTCTTC. Translation gives CSVELAGGLSEQFF.

The chain employs TRBV11-2 and TRBJ2-5; TRBD1 matches 9 bases. Per the germline V gene, CDR1 is SGHAT and CDR2 is FQNNGV. This CDR3 contains 14 residues. Unmatched junction bases numbered 1, after V lost 2 bases and J lost 3 bases. CDR3 protein: CASSLWTGEETQYF. The CDR3 region has the DNA TGTGCCAGCAGCTTATGGACAGGGGAAGAGACCCAGTACTTC.

The V and J genes are TRBV4-2 and TRBJ1-1; perhaps TRBD1 as D (5 bases). This CDR3 spans 14 amino acids. CDR1 is LGHNA, CDR2 YNFKEQ, per germline. V gave up 0 bases and J gave up 4 bases, with 9 bases separating them. The CDR3 protein is CASSQDQGVTEAFF. The CDR3 bases are TGTGCCAGCAGCCAAGATCAGGGTGTCACTGAAGCTTTCTTT.

The chain uses TRBV10-3 and TRBJ2-3; D may match TRBD1 or TRBD2 (5 bases each). The V gene's germline CDR1 is ENHRY and CDR2 SYGVKD. This CDR3 comprises 15 residues. Trimming shortened V by 2 bases and J by 0 bases, and 9 bases separated the two germline ends. The CDR3 nucleotides read TGTGCCATCAGTGAGGAGGGACCTAGCACAGATACGCAGTATTTT. It encodes CAISEEGPSTDTQYF.

The V call is TRBV5-6, the J call TRBJ2-5; no clear D gene. With the DNA end fitting TRBJ2-7 better, the J assignment may be wrong. This CDR3 has 12 amino acids. Germline CDR1 is SGHDT and CDR2 is YYEEEE. The CDR3 sequence is CASSLMLGEQYF. DNA of the CDR3: TGTGCCAGCAGCTTGATGTTGGGCGAGCAGTACTTC.

The chain combines TRBV5-4 with TRBJ2-7, with TRBD1 identical over 10 bases. The CDR3 covers 14 residues. V trimming: 4 bases; J trimming: 4 bases; junction bases outside the gene matches: 5. Germline CDR1 reads SGHNT; CDR2 reads YYREEE (reference sequence). The CDR3 sequence: CASSPGQGGYEQYF. In DNA, the CDR3 is TGTGCCAGCAGCCCCGGACAGGGGGGGTACGAGCAGTACTTC.

The chain is built from TRBV2 and TRBJ2-2; 9 bases agree with TRBD1. Unmatched junction bases numbered 4, after V lost 5 bases and J lost 0 bases. The CDR3 length is 16 residues. CDR1 SNHLY and CDR2 FYNNEI come from the germline V gene. CDR3 in amino acids: CASSPRQGANTGELFF. CDR3 nucleotides: TGTGCCAGCAGTCCGAGACAGGGGGCGAACACCGGGGAGCTGTTTTTT.

The V call is TRBV13, the J call TRBJ2-3, with 7 bases that match TRBD1. V lost 2 bases, J lost 2 bases, and 7 bases stayed unmatched. CDR1 and CDR2 from the germline V gene are PRHDT and FYEKMQ (reference sequence). CDR3 length equals 16 residues. In DNA form, the CDR3 reads TGTGCCAGCAGCTTAAGGACAGGACCACTCACAGATACGCAGTATTTT. It codes for CASSLRTGPLTDTQYF.

This chain connects TRBV7-9 to TRBJ2-1; 14 nucleotides match TRBD2. The CDR3 has 16 amino acids. Trimming removed 4 bases from V and 5 bases from J; junction bases left unmatched: 4. Germline V lookup: CDR1 SEHNR, CDR2 FQNEAQ (reference sequence). The CDR3 is CASSWTSGRKNNEQFF. The CDR3 DNA reads TGTGCCAGCAGCTGGACTAGCGGGAGGAAGAACAATGAGCAGTTCTTC. Combining the CDR3 with reference TRBV7-9 and TRBJ2-1 gives the whole variable domain DTGVSQNPRHKITKRGQNVTFRCDPISEHNRLYWYRQTLGQGPEFLTYFQNEAQLEKSRLLSDRFSAERPKGSFSTLEIQRTEQGDSAMYLCASSWTSGRKNNEQFFGPGTRLTVL.

The chain joins TRBV15 to TRBJ2-3, with 8 bases that match TRBD2. The length of the CDR3 is 16 residues. The J segment lost 5 bases and the V segment lost 5 bases, leaving 12 bases of the junction unmatched. CDR1 is LNHNV, CDR2 YYDKDF, per germline (reference sequence). CDR3 region: CATSLQAGEMVDTQYF. The CDR3 DNA reads TGTGCCACCAGCTTGCAAGCGGGAGAAATGGTAGATACGCAGTATTTT.

This chain links TRBV2 with TRBJ2-5, with 7 bases that match TRBD1. V was pared by 6 bases and J by 4 bases, with 11 bases of the junction left unmatched. The CDR3 sequence is 15 residues long. CDR1 and CDR2 (germline): SNHLY, FYNNEI. DNA for the CDR3: TGTGCCAGCAGGGACCCGGGACAGAAATCAGAGACCCAGTACTTC. Its protein product is CASRDPGQKSETQYF. Using reference TRBV2 and TRBJ2-5 for the parts outside the CDR3, the full variable domain is EPEVTQTPSHQVTQMGQEVILRCVPISNHLYFYWYRQILGQKVEFLVSFYNNEISEKSEIFDDQFSVERPDGSNFTLKIRSTKLEDSAMYFCASRDPGQKSETQYFGPGTRLLVL.

The V gene is TRBV30, the J gene TRBJ2-1; D tentatively fits TRBD1 or TRBD2 (5 bases each). The CDR3 contains 15 residues. Germline V lookup: CDR1 GTSNPN, CDR2 SVGIG (reference sequence). CDR3 region: CARGGGMSSYNEQFF. In DNA form, the CDR3 reads TGTGCACGGGGCGGTGGGATGAGCTCCTACAATGAGCAGTTCTTC.

This clone was seen a handful of times. J is TRBJ1-5 and V is TRBV9; the match to TRBD1 covers 7 bases. The V gene end was trimmed by 3 bases and the J gene end by 4 bases; junction bases not matched to a gene: 7. Germline CDR1 and CDR2: SGDLS and YYNGEE. CDR3 length: 15 amino acids. DNA of the CDR3: TGTGCCAGCAGCGCAAGACCGGGACAGAATCAGCCCCAGCATTTT. As protein: CASSARPGQNQPQHF.

The chain joins TRBV7-8 to TRBJ2-2; 7 bases match TRBD1. The CDR3 sequence is 16 residues long. The ends lost 6 bases at V and 5 bases at J; junction bases unmatched: 12. Germline V gives CDR1 SGHVS, CDR2 FQNEAQ. CDR3 loop: CASRARDRVVTGELFF. The CDR3 region has the DNA TGTGCCAGCAGGGCGAGAGACAGGGTTGTAACCGGGGAGCTGTTTTTT.

The V and J genes are TRBV2 and TRBJ2-3; D possibly uses TRBD1 or TRBD2 (5 bases each). The CDR3 length is 12 residues. Germline-derived CDR1 and CDR2 are SNHLY and FYNNEI. Deletions cut 8 bases from V and 4 bases from J, with 10 bases between. CDR3 loop: CASRDGPDTQYF. DNA of the CDR3: TGTGCCAGCCGGGACGGTCCAGATACGCAGTATTTT.

CDR3 nucleotides: TGTGCCTGGAGTATCACAGGGGGCGAAGAGACCCAGTACTTC. As protein: CAWSITGGEETQYF. The chain combines TRBV30 with TRBJ2-5; 9 bases align to TRBD1. V gave up 2 bases and J gave up 3 bases; unmatched junction bases: 4. From germline, CDR1 is GTSNPN and CDR2 SVGIG (reference sequence). CDR3 length equals 14 residues.